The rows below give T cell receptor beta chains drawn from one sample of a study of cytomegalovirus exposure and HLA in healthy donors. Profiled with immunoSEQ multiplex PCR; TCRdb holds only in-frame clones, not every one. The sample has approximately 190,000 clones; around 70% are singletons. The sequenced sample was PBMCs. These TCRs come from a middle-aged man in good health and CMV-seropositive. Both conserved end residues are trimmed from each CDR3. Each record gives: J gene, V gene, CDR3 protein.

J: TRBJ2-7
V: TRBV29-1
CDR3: SASGDLREQY

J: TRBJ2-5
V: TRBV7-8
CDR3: ASSLTGGTETQY

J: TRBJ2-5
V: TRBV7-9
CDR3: ASSSLETQY

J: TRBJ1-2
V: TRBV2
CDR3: ASTRAGYGYT

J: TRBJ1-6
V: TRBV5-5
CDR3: ASDPTVNSPLH

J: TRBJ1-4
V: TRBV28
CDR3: ASTPQGPRGDEKLF

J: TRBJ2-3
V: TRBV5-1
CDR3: ASSLVSSGTDTQY

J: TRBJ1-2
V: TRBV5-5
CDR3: ASSFLEEYGYT

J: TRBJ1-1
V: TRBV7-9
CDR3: ASSLRESLNTEAF

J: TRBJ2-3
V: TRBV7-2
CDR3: ASSGLARTDTQY

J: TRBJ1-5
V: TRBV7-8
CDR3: ASSPTVIGNQPQH

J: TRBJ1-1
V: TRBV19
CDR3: ASSIGSLRAF

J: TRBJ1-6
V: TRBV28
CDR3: ASSLTVFNSPLH

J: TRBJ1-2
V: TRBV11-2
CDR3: ASSSNTMGGEGGYT

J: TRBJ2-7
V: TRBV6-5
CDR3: ASSPRDRIYEQY

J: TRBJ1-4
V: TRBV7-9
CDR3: ASGDSGTGLTNEKLF

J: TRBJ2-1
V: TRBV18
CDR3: ASSPQIGEQF

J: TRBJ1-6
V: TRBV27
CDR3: ASSPGQLISPLH

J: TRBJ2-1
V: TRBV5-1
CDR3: ASSLFGSYNEQF

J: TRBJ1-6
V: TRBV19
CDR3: ASSTGQGYNSPLH

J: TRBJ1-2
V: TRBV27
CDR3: ASSLSGRGPYGYT

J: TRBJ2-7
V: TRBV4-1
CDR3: ASSQDPSYEHY

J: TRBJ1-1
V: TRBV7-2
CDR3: ASSTGATEAF

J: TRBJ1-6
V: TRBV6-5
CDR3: AAARAVPNSPLH

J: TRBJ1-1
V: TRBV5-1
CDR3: ASSLEGRGSTEAF

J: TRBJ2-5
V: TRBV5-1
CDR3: ASSLEGQGGGETQY

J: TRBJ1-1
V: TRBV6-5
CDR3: ASSPSVTGNTEAF

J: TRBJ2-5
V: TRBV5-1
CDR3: ASRRGTSEETQY

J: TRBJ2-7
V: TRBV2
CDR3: ASSQNRGDEQY

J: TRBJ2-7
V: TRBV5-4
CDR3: ASSLAATGDFHERY

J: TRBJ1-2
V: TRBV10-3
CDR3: AISAGEPSGGYT

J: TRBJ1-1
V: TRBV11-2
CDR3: ASSLGGGVTEAF

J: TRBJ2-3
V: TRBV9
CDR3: ASSVATGGITDTQY

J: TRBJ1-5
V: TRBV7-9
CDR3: ASSPYGESNQPQH

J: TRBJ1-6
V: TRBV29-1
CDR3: SVRAGTGNSPLH

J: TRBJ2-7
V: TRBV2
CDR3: ASSGRTGSYEQS

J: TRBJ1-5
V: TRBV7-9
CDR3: ASSLQGSDQPQH

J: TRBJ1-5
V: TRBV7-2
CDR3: ASSLVGGAGGNQPQH

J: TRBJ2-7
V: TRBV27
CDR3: ASSLSYSYEQY

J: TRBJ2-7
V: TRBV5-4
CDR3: ASSFGTGTGEQY

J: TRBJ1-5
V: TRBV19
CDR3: ASSIDPGTVYQPQH

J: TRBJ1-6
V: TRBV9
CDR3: ASSPFADSSYNSPLH

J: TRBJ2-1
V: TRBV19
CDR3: ASSILRDRGPSYEQF

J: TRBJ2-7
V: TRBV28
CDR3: ASSDRAYEQY

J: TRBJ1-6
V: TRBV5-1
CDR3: ASSGGGKDSPLH

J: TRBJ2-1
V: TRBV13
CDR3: ASSPGQGFSYNEQF